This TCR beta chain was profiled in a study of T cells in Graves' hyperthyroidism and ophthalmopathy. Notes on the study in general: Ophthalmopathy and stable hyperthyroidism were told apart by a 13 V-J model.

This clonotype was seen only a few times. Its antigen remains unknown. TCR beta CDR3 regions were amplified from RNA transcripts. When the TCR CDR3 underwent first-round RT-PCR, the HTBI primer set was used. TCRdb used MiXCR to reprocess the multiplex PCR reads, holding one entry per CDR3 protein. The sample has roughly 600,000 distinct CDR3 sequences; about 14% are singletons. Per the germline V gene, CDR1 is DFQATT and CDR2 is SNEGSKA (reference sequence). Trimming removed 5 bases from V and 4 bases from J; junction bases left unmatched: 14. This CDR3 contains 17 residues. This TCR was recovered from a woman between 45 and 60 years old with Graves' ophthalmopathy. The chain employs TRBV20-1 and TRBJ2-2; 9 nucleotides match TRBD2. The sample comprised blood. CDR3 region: CSAQTGAGGPSTGELFF. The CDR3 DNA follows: TGCAGTGCTCAGACGGGTGCGGGAGGGCCTAGCACCGGGGAGCTGTTTTTT.